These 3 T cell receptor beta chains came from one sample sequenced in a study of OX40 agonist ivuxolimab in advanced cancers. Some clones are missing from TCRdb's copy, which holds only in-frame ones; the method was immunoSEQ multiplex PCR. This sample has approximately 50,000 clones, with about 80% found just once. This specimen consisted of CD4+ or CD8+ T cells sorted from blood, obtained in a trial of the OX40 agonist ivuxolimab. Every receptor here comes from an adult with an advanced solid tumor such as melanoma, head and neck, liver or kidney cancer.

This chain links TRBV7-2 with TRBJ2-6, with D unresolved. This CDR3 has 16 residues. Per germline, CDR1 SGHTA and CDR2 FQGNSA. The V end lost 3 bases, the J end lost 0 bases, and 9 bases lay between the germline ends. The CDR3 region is CASSLVTRSGANVLTF. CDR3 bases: TGTGCCAGCAGCTTGGTTACACGCTCTGGGGCCAACGTCCTGACTTTC.

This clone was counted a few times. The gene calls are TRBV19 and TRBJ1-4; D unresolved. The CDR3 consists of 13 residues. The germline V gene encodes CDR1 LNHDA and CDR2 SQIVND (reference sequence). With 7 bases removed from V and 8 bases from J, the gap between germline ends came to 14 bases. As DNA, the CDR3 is TGTGCCAGTACCCAGCGGGGAGGAGAAAAACTGTTTTTT. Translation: CASTQRGGEKLFF.

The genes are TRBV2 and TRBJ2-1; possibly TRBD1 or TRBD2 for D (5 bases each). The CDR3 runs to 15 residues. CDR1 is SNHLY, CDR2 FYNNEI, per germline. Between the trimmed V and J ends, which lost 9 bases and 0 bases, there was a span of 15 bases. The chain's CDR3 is CARSRGRASYNEQFF. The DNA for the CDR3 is TGTGCCAGGAGTCGGGGCAGGGCCTCCTACAATGAGCAGTTCTTC. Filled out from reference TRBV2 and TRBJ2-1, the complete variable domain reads EPEVTQTPSHQVTQMGQEVILRCVPISNHLYFYWYRQILGQKVEFLVSFYNNEISEKSEIFDDQFSVERPDGSNFTLKIRSTKLEDSAMYFCARSRGRASYNEQFFGPGTRLTVL.